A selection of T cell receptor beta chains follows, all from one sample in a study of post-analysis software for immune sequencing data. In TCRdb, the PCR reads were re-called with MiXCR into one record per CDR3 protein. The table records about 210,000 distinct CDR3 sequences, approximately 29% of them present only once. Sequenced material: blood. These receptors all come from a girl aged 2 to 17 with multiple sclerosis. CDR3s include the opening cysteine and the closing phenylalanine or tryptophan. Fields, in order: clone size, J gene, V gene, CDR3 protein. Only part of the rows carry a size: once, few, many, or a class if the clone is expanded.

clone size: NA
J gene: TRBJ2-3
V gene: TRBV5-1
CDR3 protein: CASSNGLAGGPRDTQYF

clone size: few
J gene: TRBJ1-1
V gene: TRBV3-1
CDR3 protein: CASSQPPNRIPGVNTEAFF

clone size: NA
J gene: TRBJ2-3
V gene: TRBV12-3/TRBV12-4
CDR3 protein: CANSPALQGAGTDTQYF

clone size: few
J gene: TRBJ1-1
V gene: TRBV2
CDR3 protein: CASRDSVTEAFF

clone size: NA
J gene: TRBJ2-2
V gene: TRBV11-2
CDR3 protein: CASSRTGVTGELFF

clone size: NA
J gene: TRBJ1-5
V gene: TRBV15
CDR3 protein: CATSSHLSGNQPQHF

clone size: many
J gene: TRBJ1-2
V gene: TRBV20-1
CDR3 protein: CSARGRSNYGYTF

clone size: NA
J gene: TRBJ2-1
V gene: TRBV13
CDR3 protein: CASSIPTGGDLEQFF

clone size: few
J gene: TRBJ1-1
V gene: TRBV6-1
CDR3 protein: CASSDLGTGAPEAFF

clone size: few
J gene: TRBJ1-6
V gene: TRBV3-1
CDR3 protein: CASSQEFSLNSPLHF

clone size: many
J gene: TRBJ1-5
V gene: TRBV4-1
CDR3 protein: CASSQEGYTNQPQHF

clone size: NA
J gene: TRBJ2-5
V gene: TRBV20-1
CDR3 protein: CSARSGGQETQYF

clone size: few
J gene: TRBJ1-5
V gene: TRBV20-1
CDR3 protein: CSASKGYSNQPQHF

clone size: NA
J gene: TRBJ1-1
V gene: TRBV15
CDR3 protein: CATSRDSNTEAFF

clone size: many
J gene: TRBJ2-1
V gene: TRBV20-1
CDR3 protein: CSARPGTSAYNEQFF

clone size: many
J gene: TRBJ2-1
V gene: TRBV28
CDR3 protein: CASSPRRTAYNEQFF

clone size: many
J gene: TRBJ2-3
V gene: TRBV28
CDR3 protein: CASRGSGDTQYF

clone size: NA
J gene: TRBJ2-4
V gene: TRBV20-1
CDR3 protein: CSARDYGGLNIQYF